This paragraph covers one T cell receptor beta chain sequence. Its antigen is still unknown. The entry originates in a study of CD8 T cells in Susac syndrome. With random hexamers, reverse transcription was performed on about 0.5 to 1 ug of RNA. Amplification of TCR beta CDR3 was carried out by immunoSEQ multiplex PCR, which covered 54 Vbeta and 13 Jbeta segments. TCRdb reprocessed the immunoSEQ multiplex PCR reads via MiXCR and lists one record per CDR3 protein. The repertoire holds around 160,000 distinct CDR3 sequences, with 80% to 95% as singletons. This CDR3 is built from 13 residues. V lost 7 bases and J lost 5, with 14 bases in between. Germline V gene lookup returns CDR1 LNHDA and CDR2 SQIVND (reference sequence). Sequencing targeted TCR beta in T cells from blood (CD8+ and CD4+). Study findings and constraints: Regarding the TCR sequencing and HLA analysis, the study admitted that a relatively small number of individuals were involved.

V gene TRBV19 combines with J gene TRBJ1-1, with D possibly TRBD1 on 5 matching bases. Sequencing input: CD4+ T cells from PBMCs. The TCR sequence derives from a human donor in good health. The CDR3, as DNA: TGTGCCAGTAACCCGGGGGTGCTGACTGAAGCTTTCTTT. Amino acid sequence: CASNPGVLTEAFF.